A selection of T cell receptor beta chains follows, all from one sample in a study of beta chain features in type 1 diabetes. Sequencing was performed with immunoSEQ multiplex PCR; in TCRdb, only in-frame clones are kept and a portion is missing. The repertoire holds about 330,000 clones, with 9.5% to 11% as singletons. Source material: naive CD4+ T cells from blood. All receptors derive from a woman in her thirties in good health. The CDR3 runs from the conserved cysteine through the conserved F or W. A D gene is named only where the DNA matches it firmly. Not all rows give a size; the values are once, few, many and, for expanded clones, a class.

V	J	size	D	DNA	CDR3
TRBV28	TRBJ2-3	.	TRBD2	TGTGCCAGCAGCCAGCGGGAGGGCCCTGAGGGGACAGATACGCAGTATTTT	CASSQREGPEGTDTQYF
TRBV28	TRBJ2-1	few	.	TGTGCCAGCAGTCCGACCTCATGGAACAGTCGGCCCGAGCAGTTCTTC	CASSPTSWNSRPEQFF
TRBV5-6	TRBJ2-6	.	.	TGTGCCAGCAGCTTCGGGGCAGGGGTGATCTCTGGGGCCAACGTCCTGACTTTC	CASSFGAGVISGANVLTF
TRBV28	TRBJ1-2	few	.	TGTGCCAGCAGTTCCCCAGGGTTTAACTATGGCTACACCTTC	CASSSPGFNYGYTF
TRBV5-1	TRBJ1-1	few	.	TGCGCCAGCAGCTTGGGTGCGCCGAACACTGAAGCTTTCTTT	CASSLGAPNTEAFF
TRBV7-2	TRBJ2-2	.	.	TGTGCCAGCAGCTTAGCATTAGCCACCGGGGAGCTGTTTTTT	CASSLALATGELFF
TRBV4-2	TRBJ2-1	few	TRBD2	TGTGCCAGCAGCCAAGGGGCGCCGGGACTAGCGGGTTACAATGAGCAGTTCTTC	CASSQGAPGLAGYNEQFF
TRBV7-9	TRBJ2-7	few	TRBD1	TGTGCCAGCAGCTTAGCAGACAGGGCTGGGAACGAGCAGTACTTC	CASSLADRAGNEQYF
TRBV5-1	TRBJ2-5	.	TRBD2	TGCGCCAGCAGCTTTCGGACTAGCGGGAGCGGGGAGACCCAGTACTTC	CASSFRTSGSGETQYF
TRBV9	TRBJ2-1	few	.	TGTGCCAGCAGCGCTTTAGCGAGACCCTACAATGAGCAGTTCTTC	CASSALARPYNEQFF
TRBV2	TRBJ2-1	.	TRBD1	TGTGCCAGCAGGGGGGACAGGAGCTCCTACAATGAGCAGTTCTTC	CASRGDRSSYNEQFF
TRBV16	TRBJ1-1	.	TRBD1	TGTGCCAGCAGCCCCCGGGACAGGGGGGCTGAAGCTTTCTTT	CASSPRDRGAEAFF
TRBV25-1	TRBJ2-4	few	TRBD2	TGTGCCAGCAGTGGAACTAGCGGGGACATCTTTCAGTACTTC	CASSGTSGDIFQYF
TRBV30	TRBJ1-2	.	.	TGTGCCTGGAGTGCCGGGACTCAAGGGGATGGCTACACCTTC	CAWSAGTQGDGYTF
TRBV11-2	TRBJ1-1	.	.	TGTGCCAGCAGGGCACGGAGGGGAACTGAAGCTTTCTTT	CASRARRGTEAFF
TRBV2	TRBJ1-2	few	TRBD1	TGTGCCAGCACTCTGGACAGGGACTATGGCTACACCTTC	CASTLDRDYGYTF
TRBV7-9	TRBJ2-1	.	TRBD1	TGTGCCAGCAGCCGGACAGGGAACAATGAGCAGTTCTTC	CASSRTGNNEQFF
TRBV4-2	TRBJ2-7	few	TRBD2	TGTGCCAGCAGCCAAGAGGGGACTAGCGCGTACGAGCAGTACTTC	CASSQEGTSAYEQYF
TRBV6-5	TRBJ2-5	few	.	TGTGCCAGCAGTTACGAAACAGCTCAAGAGACCCAGTACTTC	CASSYETAQETQYF
TRBV4-2	TRBJ2-6	.	.	TGTGCCAGCAGCCAAAGAGGCGCAGGGACTGGGGCCAACGTCCTGACTTTC	CASSQRGAGTGANVLTF
TRBV9	TRBJ2-2	few	TRBD1	TGTGCCAGCAGCGCGGGGACAGGGCGTAACACCGGGGAGCTGTTTTTT	CASSAGTGRNTGELFF
TRBV6-6	TRBJ2-5	.	.	TGTGCCAGCAATAGGGCGAGGGCAGGAGAAGAGACCCAGTACTTC	CASNRARAGEETQYF
TRBV27	TRBJ2-2	few	.	TGTGCCAGCAGCTTTCAGGGGCGGGACACCGGGGAGCTGTTTTTT	CASSFQGRDTGELFF
TRBV10-3	TRBJ2-7	few	TRBD1	TGTGCCATCAGTGAGGCGGGACAGGGCGCCCACGAGCAGTACTTC	CAISEAGQGAHEQYF
TRBV19	TRBJ2-4	few	.	TGTGCCAGTAGTATCCAACCTGACTCAAACATTCAGTACTTC	CASSIQPDSNIQYF